Only a few counts were recorded for the clone carrying this TCR beta chain. In the source study's methods: Amplified reference gene primers provided the basis for estimating nucleated cell counts. Libraries were prepared by immunoSEQ multiplex PCR; TCRdb keeps only in-frame clonotypes and omits some of them. The V and J calls and clone size come from that table; D and trimming were worked out from the DNA. The sample holds about 150,000 clones, about 85% seen once. CDR3 length equals 15 residues. Trimming pared 5 bases from V and 0 bases from J, leaving 10 bases between. Germline assignment: CDR1 MNHEY and CDR2 SVGAGI. This sample stems from a study of blood T cell repertoires in COVID-19. Seattle researchers signed up patients amid active infection and tracked them longitudinally.

This TCR was recovered from a woman between 55 and 75 years old with COVID-19, enrolled during active disease. The sequenced sample consisted of peripheral blood. V is TRBV6-5 and J is TRBJ1-4; the D is unclear. The CDR3 loop reads CASSPPGTTNEKLFF. The CDR3 DNA sequence: TGTGCCAGCAGTCCCCCAGGAACAACTAATGAAAAACTGTTTTTT.